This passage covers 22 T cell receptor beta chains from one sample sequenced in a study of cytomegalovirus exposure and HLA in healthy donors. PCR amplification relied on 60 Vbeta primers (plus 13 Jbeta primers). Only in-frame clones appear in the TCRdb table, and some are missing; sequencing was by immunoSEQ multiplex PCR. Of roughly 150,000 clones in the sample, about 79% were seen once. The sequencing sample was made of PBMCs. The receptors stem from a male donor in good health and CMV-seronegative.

The CDR3 nucleotides are TGTGCCAGCAGCCCCGGGAACAGGGGTTCCAACTATGGCTACACCTTC. Its protein is CASSPGNRGSNYGYTF. The J gene is TRBJ1-2, the V gene TRBV7-3; 7 nucleotides match TRBD1. The length of the CDR3 is 16 residues. From germline, CDR1 is SGHTA and CDR2 FQGTGA. J lost 2 bases, V lost 5 bases, and 11 bases had no gene match.

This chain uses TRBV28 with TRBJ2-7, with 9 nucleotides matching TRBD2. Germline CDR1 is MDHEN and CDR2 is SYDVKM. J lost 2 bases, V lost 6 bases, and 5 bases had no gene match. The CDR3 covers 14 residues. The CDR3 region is CASSTTSGPYEQYF. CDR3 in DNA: TGTGCCAGCAGCACGACTAGCGGCCCCTACGAGCAGTACTTC. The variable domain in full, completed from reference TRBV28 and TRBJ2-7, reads DVKVTQSSRYLVKRTGEKVFLECVQDMDHENMFWYRQDPGLGLRLIYFSYDVKMKEKGDIPEGYSVSREKKERFSLILESASTNQTSMYLCASSTTSGPYEQYFGPGTRLTVT.

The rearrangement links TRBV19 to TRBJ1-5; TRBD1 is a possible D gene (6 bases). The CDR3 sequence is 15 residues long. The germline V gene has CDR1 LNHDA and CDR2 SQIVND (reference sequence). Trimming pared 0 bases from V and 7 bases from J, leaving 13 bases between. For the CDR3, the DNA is TGTGCCAGTAGTATAGATCAGGGGTTGGGACAGCCCCAGCATTTT. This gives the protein CASSIDQGLGQPQHF.

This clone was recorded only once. The CDR3 protein is CASSQEGPGDSHGYTF. In DNA form, the CDR3 reads TGCGCCAGCAGCCAAGAAGGTCCGGGGGACAGCCATGGCTACACCTTC. V and J are TRBV4-3 and TRBJ1-2, with 7 bases aligning to TRBD1. V lost 0 bases, J lost 6 bases, and 10 bases stayed unmatched. The CDR3 totals 16 residues. The germline gives CDR1 LGHNA, CDR2 YSLEER.

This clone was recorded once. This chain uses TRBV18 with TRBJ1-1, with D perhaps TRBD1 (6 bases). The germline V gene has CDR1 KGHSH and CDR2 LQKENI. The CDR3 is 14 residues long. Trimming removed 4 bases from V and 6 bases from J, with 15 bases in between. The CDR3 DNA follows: TGTGCCAGCTCACATTACAGGGAAAACGCTGAAGCTTTCTTT. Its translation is CASSHYRENAEAFF.

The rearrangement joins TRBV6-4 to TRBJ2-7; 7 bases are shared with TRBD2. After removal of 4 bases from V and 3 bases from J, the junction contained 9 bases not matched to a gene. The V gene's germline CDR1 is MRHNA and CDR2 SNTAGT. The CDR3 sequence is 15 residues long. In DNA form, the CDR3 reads TGTGCCAGCAGTGCGGGAACGGGAGGTAACTACGAGCAGTACTTC. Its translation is CASSAGTGGNYEQYF.

The CDR3 loop is CASSRGGELFF. DNA for the CDR3: TGTGCCAGCAGCCGCGGGGGGGAACTGTTTTTT. The rearrangement uses TRBV6-6 and TRBJ1-4; TRBD1 might be the D (5 bases). The V and J ends lost 6 bases and 12 bases respectively, with 11 bases between them. The CDR3 sequence is 11 residues long. Germline V gene data show CDR1 as MNHNY and CDR2 as SVGAGI (reference sequence).

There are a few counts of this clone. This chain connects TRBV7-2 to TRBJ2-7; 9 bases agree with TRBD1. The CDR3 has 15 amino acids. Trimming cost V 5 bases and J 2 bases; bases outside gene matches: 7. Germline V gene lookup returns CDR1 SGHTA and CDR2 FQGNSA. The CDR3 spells CASSRRGQGTYEQYF. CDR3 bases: TGTGCCAGCAGCCGCCGTGGACAGGGGACCTACGAGCAGTACTTC.

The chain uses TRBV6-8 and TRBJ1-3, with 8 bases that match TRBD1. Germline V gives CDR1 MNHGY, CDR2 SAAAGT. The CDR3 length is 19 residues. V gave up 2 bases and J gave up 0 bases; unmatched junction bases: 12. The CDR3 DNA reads TGTGCCAGCAGTTACCCCTACGCCGGACAGGGCCGCTCTGGAAACACCATATATTTT. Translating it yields CASSYPYAGQGRSGNTIYF.

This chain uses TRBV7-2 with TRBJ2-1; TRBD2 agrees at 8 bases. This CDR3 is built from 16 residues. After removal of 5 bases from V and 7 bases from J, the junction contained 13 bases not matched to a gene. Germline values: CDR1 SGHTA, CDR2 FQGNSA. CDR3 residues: CASSRGGAATGNEQFF. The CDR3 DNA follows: TGTGCCAGCAGCCGGGGGGGAGCTGCCACGGGGAATGAGCAGTTCTTC.

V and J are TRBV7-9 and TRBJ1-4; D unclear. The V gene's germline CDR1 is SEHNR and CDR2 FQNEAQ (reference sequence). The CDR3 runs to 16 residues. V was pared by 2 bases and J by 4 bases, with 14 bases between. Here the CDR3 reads CASSLSGMAFNEKLFF. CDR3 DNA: TGTGCCAGCAGCTTAAGTGGTATGGCATTTAATGAAAAACTGTTTTTT. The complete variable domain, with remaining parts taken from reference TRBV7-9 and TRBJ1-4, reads DTGVSQNPRHKITKRGQNVTFRCDPISEHNRLYWYRQTLGQGPEFLTYFQNEAQLEKSRLLSDRFSAERPKGSFSTLEIQRTEQGDSAMYLCASSLSGMAFNEKLFFGSGTQLSVL.

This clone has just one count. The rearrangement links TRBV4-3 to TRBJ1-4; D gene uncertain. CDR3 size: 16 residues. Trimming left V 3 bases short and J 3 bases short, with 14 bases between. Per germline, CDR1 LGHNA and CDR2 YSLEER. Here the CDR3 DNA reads TGCGCCAGCAGCCAGTCAAGCACCCTCTCTAATGAAAAACTGTTTTTT. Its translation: CASSQSSTLSNEKLFF.

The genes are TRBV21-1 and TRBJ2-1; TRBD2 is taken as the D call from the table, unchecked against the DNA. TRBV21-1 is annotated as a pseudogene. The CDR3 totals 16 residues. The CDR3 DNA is TGTGCCAGCAGCCAACTGGGGCTAGCGGGCCACAATGAGCAGTTCTTC. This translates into CASSQLGLAGHNEQFF.

CDR3 coding DNA: TGTGCCAGCAGCTTACGCAGGGGTTTCCAAGAGACCCAGTACTTC. As protein: CASSLRRGFQETQYF. This chain connects TRBV7-9 to TRBJ2-5; perhaps TRBD1 as D (6 bases). CDR1 and CDR2 (germline): SEHNR, FQNEAQ (reference sequence). The V end was cut by 2 bases, the J end by 1 base, with 11 bases between. CDR3 length: 15 residues.

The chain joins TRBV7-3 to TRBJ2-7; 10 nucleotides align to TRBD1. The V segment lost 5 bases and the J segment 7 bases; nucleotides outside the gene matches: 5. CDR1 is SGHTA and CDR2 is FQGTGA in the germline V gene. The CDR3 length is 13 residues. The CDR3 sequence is CASSIGTGVEQYF. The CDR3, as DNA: TGTGCCAGCAGCATCGGGACAGGGGTAGAGCAGTACTTC.

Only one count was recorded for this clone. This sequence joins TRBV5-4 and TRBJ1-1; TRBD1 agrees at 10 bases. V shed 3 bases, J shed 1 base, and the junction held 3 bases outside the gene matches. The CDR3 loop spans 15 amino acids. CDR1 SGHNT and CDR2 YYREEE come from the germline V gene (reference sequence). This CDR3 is CASSYRTGGNTEAFF. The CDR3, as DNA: TGTGCCAGCAGCTATAGGACAGGGGGGAACACTGAAGCTTTCTTT.

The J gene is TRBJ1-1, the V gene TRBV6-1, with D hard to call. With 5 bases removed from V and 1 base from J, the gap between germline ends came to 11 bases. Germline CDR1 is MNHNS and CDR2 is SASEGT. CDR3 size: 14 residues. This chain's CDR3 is CASSQGRGNTEAFF. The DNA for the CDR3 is TGTGCCAGCAGTCAAGGGCGGGGGAACACTGAAGCTTTCTTT.

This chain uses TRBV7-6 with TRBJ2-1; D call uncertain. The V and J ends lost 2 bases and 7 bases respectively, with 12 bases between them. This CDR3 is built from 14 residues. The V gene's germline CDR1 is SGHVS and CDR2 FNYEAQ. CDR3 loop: CASSLYARVNEQFF. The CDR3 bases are TGTGCCAGCAGCTTATACGCCCGGGTGAATGAGCAGTTCTTC.

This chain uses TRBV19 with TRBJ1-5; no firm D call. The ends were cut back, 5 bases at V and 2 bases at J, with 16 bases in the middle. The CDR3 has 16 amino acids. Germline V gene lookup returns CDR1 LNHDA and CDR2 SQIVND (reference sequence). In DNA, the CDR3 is TGTGCCAGTAGTGGAAGGGCCCTGGGAGGCAATCAGCCCCAGCATTTT. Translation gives CASSGRALGGNQPQHF.

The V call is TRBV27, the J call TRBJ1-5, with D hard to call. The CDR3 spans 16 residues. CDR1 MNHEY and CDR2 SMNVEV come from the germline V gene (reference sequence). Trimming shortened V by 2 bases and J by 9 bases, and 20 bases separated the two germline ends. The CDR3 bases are TGTGCCAGCAGTTTAGGTGCCGGGAAGGCTGCTTCGCCCCAGCATTTT. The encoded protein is CASSLGAGKAASPQHF.

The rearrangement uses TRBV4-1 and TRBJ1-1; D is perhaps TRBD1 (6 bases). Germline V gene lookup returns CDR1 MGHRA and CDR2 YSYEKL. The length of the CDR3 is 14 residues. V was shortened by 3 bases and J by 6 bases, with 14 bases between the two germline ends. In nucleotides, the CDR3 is TGCGCCAGCAGCCAGATCAGGGGAAGGGCTGAAGCTTTCTTT. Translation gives CASSQIRGRAEAFF.

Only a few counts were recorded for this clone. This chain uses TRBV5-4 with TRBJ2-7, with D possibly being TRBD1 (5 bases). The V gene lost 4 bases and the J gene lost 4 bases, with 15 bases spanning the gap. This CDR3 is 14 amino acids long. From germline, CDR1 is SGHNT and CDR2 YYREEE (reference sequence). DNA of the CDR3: TGTGCCAGCAGCCCAAACACTGCAGGGTACGAGCAGTACTTC. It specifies CASSPNTAGYEQYF.